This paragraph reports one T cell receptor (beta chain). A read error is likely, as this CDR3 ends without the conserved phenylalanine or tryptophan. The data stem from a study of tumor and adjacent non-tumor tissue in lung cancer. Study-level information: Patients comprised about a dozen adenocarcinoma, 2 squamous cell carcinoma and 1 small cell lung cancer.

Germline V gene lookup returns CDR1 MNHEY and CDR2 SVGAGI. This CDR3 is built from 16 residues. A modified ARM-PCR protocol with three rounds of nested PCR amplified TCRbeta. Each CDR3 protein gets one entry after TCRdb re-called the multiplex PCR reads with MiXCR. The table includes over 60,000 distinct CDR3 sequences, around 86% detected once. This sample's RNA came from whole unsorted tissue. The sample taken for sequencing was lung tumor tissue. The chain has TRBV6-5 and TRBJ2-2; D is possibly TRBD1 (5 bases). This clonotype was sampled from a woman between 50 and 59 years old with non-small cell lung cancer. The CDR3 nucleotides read TGTGCCAGCAGCCTCCGACAGTCCGCGAACATCGGGGAGCTGTTTTGT. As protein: CASSLRQSANIGELFC.